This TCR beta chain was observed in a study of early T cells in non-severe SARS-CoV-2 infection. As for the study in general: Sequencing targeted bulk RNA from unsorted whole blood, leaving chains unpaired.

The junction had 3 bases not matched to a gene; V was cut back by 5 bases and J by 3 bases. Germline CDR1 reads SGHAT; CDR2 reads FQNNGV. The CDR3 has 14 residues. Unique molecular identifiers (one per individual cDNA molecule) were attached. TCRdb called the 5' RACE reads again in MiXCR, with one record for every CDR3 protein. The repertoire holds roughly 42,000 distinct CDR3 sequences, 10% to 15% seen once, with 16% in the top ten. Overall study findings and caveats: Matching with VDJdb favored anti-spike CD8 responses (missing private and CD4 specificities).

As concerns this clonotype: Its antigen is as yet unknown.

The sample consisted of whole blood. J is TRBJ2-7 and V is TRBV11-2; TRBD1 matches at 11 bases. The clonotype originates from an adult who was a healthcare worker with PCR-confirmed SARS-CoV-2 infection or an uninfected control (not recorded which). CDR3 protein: CASSVGTGGYEQYF. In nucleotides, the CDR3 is TGTGCCAGCAGCGTCGGGACAGGGGGCTACGAGCAGTACTTC.